This is a list of T cell receptor beta chains from one sample in a study of blood T cells in healthy people across ages. Each CDR3 protein gets one entry after TCRdb re-called the 5' RACE reads with MiXCR. The sample lists roughly 1,700,000 distinct CDR3 sequences, 28% occurring once. Input material: blood. These receptors were taken from a woman in her twenties or thirties in good health. Each CDR3 is given with its conserved first and last residue. The D gene is left open where the match is weak. Only some rows state a clone size, as once, few, many or a class for expanded clones.

NA,NA,TRBJ2-7,TRBV4-1,CASSRDIAFYEQYF,TGCGCCAGCAGCCGAGATATAGCGTTCTACGAGCAGTACTTC
few,TRBD2,TRBJ2-7,TRBV10-3,CAIGGLAASEQYF,TGTGCCATCGGAGGACTAGCAGCTTCCGAGCAGTACTTC
few,TRBD2,TRBJ2-5,TRBV5-1,CASSPGTSGGSETQYF,TGCGCCAGCAGCCCTGGGACTAGCGGGGGCTCAGAGACCCAGTACTTC
NA,TRBD1,TRBJ2-1,TRBV5-1,CASSLGSGGETYNEQFF,TGCGCCAGCAGCTTAGGGTCAGGGGGCGAAACTTACAATGAGCAGTTCTTC
few,TRBD1,TRBJ1-1,TRBV12-3/TRBV12-4,CASSAGTGSQAFF,TGTGCCAGCAGTGCGGGGACAGGGAGTCAAGCTTTCTTT
NA,TRBD2,TRBJ2-3,TRBV12-5,CASGSNDPTSADTQYF,TGTGCTAGTGGTTCTAACGACCCGACTAGCGCAGATACGCAGTATTTT
NA,TRBD1,TRBJ1-1,TRBV2,CASSAQGARVKNTEAFF,TGTGCCAGCAGTGCCCAGGGGGCAAGGGTGAAGAACACTGAAGCTTTCTTT
once,NA,TRBJ2-1,TRBV2,CASGIGGGLGEQFF,TGTGCCAGCGGGATTGGGGGGGGGCTCGGTGAGCAGTTCTTC
few,NA,TRBJ2-5,TRBV7-7,CASSITGLEETQYF,TGTGCCAGCAGCATCACTGGGTTGGAAGAGACCCAGTACTTC
few,TRBD2,TRBJ2-5,TRBV6-1,CASTGSMGGLQETQYF,TGTGCCAGCACCGGATCGATGGGGGGGTTACAAGAGACCCAGTACTTC
few,TRBD2,TRBJ2-7,TRBV5-1,CASSMGLAGPGGSYEQYF,TGCGCCAGCAGCATGGGACTAGCGGGACCGGGAGGCTCCTACGAGCAGTACTTC
NA,TRBD1,TRBJ1-5,TRBV6-5,CASSPLQGSLNQPQHF,TGTGCCAGCAGTCCCTTACAGGGGAGCTTGAATCAGCCCCAGCATTTT
few,TRBD1,TRBJ2-1,TRBV12-5,CASGPGQDVGNEQFF,TGTGCTAGTGGCCCAGGACAGGATGTCGGCAATGAGCAGTTCTTC
NA,NA,TRBJ1-5,TRBV12-3/TRBV12-4,CASSWDGDIEPQHF,TGTGCCAGCAGCTGGGACGGTGATATTGAGCCCCAGCATTTT
NA,NA,TRBJ1-1,TRBV10-3,CAISSRNTEAFF,TGTGCCATCAGCTCTCGGAACACTGAAGCTTTCTTT
NA,NA,TRBJ1-2,TRBV7-2,CASSLVYTGYGYTF,TGTGCCAGCAGCTTAGTGTATACAGGGTATGGCTACACCTTC
NA,NA,TRBJ2-3,TRBV20-1,CSASSRSSTDTQYF,TGCAGTGCTAGTAGCAGGAGTAGCACAGATACGCAGTATTTT
many,NA,TRBJ2-7,TRBV7-2,CASSHPQDPYEQYF,TGTGCCAGCAGCCATCCCCAGGACCCCTACGAGCAGTACTTC
NA,TRBD1,TRBJ2-1,TRBV5-5,CASSGGDRGQFF,TGTGCCAGCAGCGGAGGTGACAGGGGACAGTTCTTC
few,TRBD2,TRBJ2-5,TRBV6-5,CARSYEGGPETQYF,TGTGCCCGCAGTTACGAGGGAGGGCCGGAGACCCAGTACTTC
many,NA,TRBJ2-7,TRBV7-2,CASSLVVTSSYEQYF,TGTGCCAGCAGCTTAGTAGTGACTAGCTCCTACGAGCAGTACTTC
NA,TRBD2,TRBJ2-1,TRBV4-1,CASSQGMTSGGYNEQFF,TGCGCCAGCAGCCAAGGAATGACTAGCGGGGGCTACAATGAGCAGTTCTTC
NA,NA,TRBJ2-4,TRBV7-2,CASSSGLEVGIQYF,TGTGCCAGCAGCTCTGGGCTAGAGGTGGGCATTCAGTACTTC
many,TRBD2,TRBJ2-1,TRBV6-6,CASSYSAGGSNEQFF,TGTGCCAGCAGTTACTCAGCGGGAGGGTCCAATGAGCAGTTCTTC
NA,TRBD1,TRBJ1-2,TRBV4-1,CASSQDIPTRDRHGYTF,TGCGCCAGCAGCCAAGATATCCCAACCAGGGACAGGCATGGCTACACCTTC
many,TRBD2,TRBJ2-7,TRBV5-1,CASSIAGGPYEQYF,TGCGCCAGCAGCATAGCGGGGGGGCCCTACGAGCAGTACTTC
NA,NA,TRBJ1-2,TRBV6-2/TRBV6-3,CASTPRRVALLDYGYTF,TGTGCCAGCACCCCGCGGCGGGTAGCGCTACTCGACTATGGCTACACCTTC
NA,NA,TRBJ2-3,TRBV20-1,CSCPGGTDTQYF,TGCAGTTGCCCGGGAGGCACAGATACGCAGTATTTT
many,NA,TRBJ2-7,TRBV7-9,CASSLGDGQLYEQYF,TGTGCCAGCAGCTTAGGGGACGGGCAGCTCTACGAGCAGTACTTC
NA,TRBD2,TRBJ2-5,TRBV2,CASRSGSAGKTQYF,TGTGCCAGCAGGAGCGGGAGCGCAGGAAAGACCCAGTACTTC
NA,NA,TRBJ2-2,TRBV3-1,CASSHPGQRTGELFF,TGTGCCAGCAGCCATCCTGGACAAAGGACCGGGGAGCTGTTTTTT
NA,NA,TRBJ2-7,TRBV6-2/TRBV6-3,CASSFLRNYEQYF,TGTGCCAGCAGTTTTCTGAGAAACTACGAGCAGTACTTC
NA,NA,TRBJ2-3,TRBV9,CASGRWEISSTDTQYF,TGTGCCAGCGGCCGGTGGGAGATTTCTAGCACAGATACGCAGTATTTT
many,NA,TRBJ2-5,TRBV20-1,CSALDLAYQETQYF,TGCAGTGCGCTGGACCTGGCGTACCAAGAGACCCAGTACTTC
NA,TRBD1,TRBJ1-1,TRBV2,CASTRQGPPTEAFF,TGTGCCAGCACTCGACAGGGGCCTCCAACTGAAGCTTTCTTT
few,NA,TRBJ2-5,TRBV20-1,CSARVMETQYF,TGCAGTGCTAGGGTGATGGAGACCCAGTACTTC
NA,NA,TRBJ1-1,TRBV20-1,CSARSWGNTEAFF,TGCAGTGCTAGATCTTGGGGGAACACTGAAGCTTTCTTT
few,TRBD2,TRBJ2-5,TRBV7-2,CAGSLAGGGETQYF,TGTGCCGGCAGCTTAGCGGGGGGCGGGGAGACCCAGTACTTC
NA,TRBD1,TRBJ1-2,TRBV7-2,CASSLAGWDREGGYTF,TGTGCCAGCAGCTTAGCGGGGTGGGACAGGGAAGGTGGCTACACCTTC
NA,NA,TRBJ2-5,TRBV18,CASSRRTLRLQETQYF,TGTGCCAGCTCACGTCGTACTTTAAGGTTACAAGAGACCCAGTACTTC
many,NA,TRBJ2-6,TRBV6-6,CASSPGGRNVLTF,TGTGCCAGCAGTCCCGGAGGACGGAACGTCCTGACTTTC
few,NA,TRBJ2-4,TRBV10-1,CASSESAGSRVEYF,TGCGCCAGCAGTGAGTCGGCCGGTTCAAGGGTCGAGTACTTC
few,NA,TRBJ2-7,TRBV13,CASSLKGSTFEQYF,TGTGCCAGCAGCTTGAAGGGTAGCACCTTCGAGCAGTACTTC
many,NA,TRBJ1-1,TRBV18,CASSPGQNTEAFF,TGCGCCAGCAGCCCGGGACAGAACACTGAAGCTTTCTTT
once,NA,TRBJ1-5,TRBV20-1,CSARDGSRRNQPQHF,TGCAGTGCTAGAGATGGATCAAGGCGGAATCAGCCCCAGCATTTT
NA,TRBD1,TRBJ2-3,TRBV7-6,CASSSRDRGLNTQYF,TGTGCCAGCAGCTCCCGGGACAGGGGGCTAAATACGCAGTATTTT
few,NA,TRBJ1-4,TRBV5-5,CASSSETAWDEKLFF,TGTGCCAGCAGCTCGGAGACAGCCTGGGATGAAAAACTGTTTTTT
NA,TRBD1,TRBJ1-2,TRBV7-2,CARGPYRGSNYGYTF,TGTGCCAGGGGGCCCTACAGGGGATCCAACTATGGCTACACCTTC
few,NA,TRBJ2-1,TRBV6-2/TRBV6-3,CASRASYNEQFF,TGTGCCAGCAGGGCCTCCTACAATGAGCAGTTCTTC
many,NA,TRBJ2-1,TRBV20-1,CSARGLQDSSYNEQFF,TGCAGTGCTAGAGGGCTACAGGATAGCTCCTACAATGAGCAGTTCTTC
NA,NA,TRBJ2-7,TRBV7-2,CASTPGGGSSYEQYF,TGTGCCAGCACCCCTGGGGGTGGAAGCTCCTACGAGCAGTACTTC
NA,NA,TRBJ1-1,TRBV29-1,CSAKDRLGPEAFF,TGCAGCGCCAAAGACAGACTCGGGCCTGAAGCTTTCTTT
many,NA,TRBJ1-2,TRBV6-5,CASSPGQASGYTF,TGTGCCAGCAGTCCCGGACAAGCATCGGGCTACACCTTC
NA,TRBD1,TRBJ2-3,TRBV2,CASSGQGTSVQYF,TGTGCCAGCAGCGGACAGGGGACGTCCGTGCAGTATTTT
few,TRBD1,TRBJ2-5,TRBV18,CASSPRTGAPRETQYF,TGTGCCAGCTCACCACGGACAGGGGCGCCCCGAGAGACCCAGTACTTC